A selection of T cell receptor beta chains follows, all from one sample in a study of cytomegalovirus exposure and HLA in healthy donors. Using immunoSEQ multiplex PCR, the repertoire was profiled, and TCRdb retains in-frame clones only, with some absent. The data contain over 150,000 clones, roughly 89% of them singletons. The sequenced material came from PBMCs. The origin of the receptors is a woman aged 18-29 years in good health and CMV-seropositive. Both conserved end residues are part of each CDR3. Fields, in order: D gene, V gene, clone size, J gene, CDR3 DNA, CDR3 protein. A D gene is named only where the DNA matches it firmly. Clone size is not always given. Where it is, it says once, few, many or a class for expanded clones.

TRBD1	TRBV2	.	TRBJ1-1	TGTGCCAGCAGTTCTACAGGGGGCCCATTGGGTGAAGCTTTCTTT	CASSSTGGPLGEAFF
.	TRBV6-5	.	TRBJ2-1	TGTGCCAGCAGCAAGCTAGACCCGACCTACAATGAGCAGTTCTTC	CASSKLDPTYNEQFF
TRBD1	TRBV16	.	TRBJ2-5	TGTGCCAGCAGCCAATTCGCCCGGGACAGGGGAGAGACCCAGTACTTC	CASSQFARDRGETQYF
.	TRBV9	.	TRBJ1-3	TGTGCCAGCAGCGTAGCTAGTGGAAACACCATATATTTT	CASSVASGNTIYF
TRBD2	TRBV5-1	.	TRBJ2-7	TGCGCCAGCAACCGCGGCGGGGGGTACTCCTACGAGCAGTACTTC	CASNRGGGYSYEQYF
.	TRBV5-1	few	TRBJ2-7	TGCGCCAGCAGCTTTGCTGACAGTTCCTACGAGCAGTACTTC	CASSFADSSYEQYF
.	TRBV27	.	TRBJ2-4	TGTGCCAGCAGCATACAGGGTTCAGGCGACATTCAGTACTTC	CASSIQGSGDIQYF
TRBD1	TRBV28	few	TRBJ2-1	TGTGCCAGCAGGTTAGGACAGGGCTACAATGAGCAGTTCTTC	CASRLGQGYNEQFF
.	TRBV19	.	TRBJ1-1	TGTGCCAGTAGTATAGTTGGGGGAGGCACTGAAGCTTTCTTT	CASSIVGGGTEAFF
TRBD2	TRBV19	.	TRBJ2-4	TGTGCCAGTAGTATAGATCTAGCGGTAGCCAAAAACATTCAGTACTTC	CASSIDLAVAKNIQYF
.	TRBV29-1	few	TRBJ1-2	TGCAGCGTTACCGACGGGGGCTACACCTTC	CSVTDGGYTF
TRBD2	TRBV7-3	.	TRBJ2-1	TGTGCCAGCAGCTCCGGCGGGAGCCCGGGCAATGAGCAGTTCTTC	CASSSGGSPGNEQFF
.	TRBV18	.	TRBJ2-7	TGTGCCAGCTCACCACCGGCGGACAGCTTATCCTACGAGCAGTACTTC	CASSPPADSLSYEQYF
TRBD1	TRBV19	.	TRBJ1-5	TGTGCCAGTATCTCCGGGACAGGGCGGAATCAGCCCCAGCATTTT	CASISGTGRNQPQHF
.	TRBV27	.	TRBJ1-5	TGTGCCAGCAGTTTAAGGGGCCAGCCCCAGCATTTT	CASSLRGQPQHF
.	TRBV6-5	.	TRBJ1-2	TGTGCCAGCATGAGCCAGGGGCCGAGGTATGGCTACACCTTC	CASMSQGPRYGYTF
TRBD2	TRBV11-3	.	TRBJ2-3	TGTGCCAGCAGCTTAGGTCCAGCGGGGAGCACAGATACGCAGTATTTT	CASSLGPAGSTDTQYF
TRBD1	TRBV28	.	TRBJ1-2	TGTGCCAGCAGGGGACAGGTTAACTATGGCTACACCTTC	CASRGQVNYGYTF
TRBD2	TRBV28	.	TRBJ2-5	TGTGCCAGCAACCTGGGGCTAGGACTAGCCCGGGAGACCCAGTACTTC	CASNLGLGLARETQYF
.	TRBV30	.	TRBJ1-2	TGTGCCTGGAGTTTTGGCCCTGACTATGGCTACACCTTC	CAWSFGPDYGYTF
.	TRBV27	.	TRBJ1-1	TGTGCCAGCAGTTTATCCTCACCACGGACTACTGAAGCTTTCTTT	CASSLSSPRTTEAFF
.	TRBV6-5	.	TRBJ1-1	TGTGCCAGCAGTTACTCGCGAGCCCGGGGATTAGAAGAAGCTTTCTTT	CASSYSRARGLEEAFF